This is a list of T cell receptor beta chains from one sample in a study of cytomegalovirus exposure and HLA in healthy donors. Profiling relied on immunoSEQ multiplex PCR, and the TCRdb table lists in-frame clones only, not all of them. The sample lists a few hundred thousand clones, approximately 84% occurring once. The source material was PBMCs. The receptors derive from a woman aged 40-49 years in good health and CMV-seropositive. CDR3s include the opening cysteine and the closing phenylalanine or tryptophan. Fields, in order: V gene, J gene, CDR3 protein.

TRBV30	TRBJ2-2	CAWSPSGRASGELFF
TRBV9	TRBJ1-4	CASSVDAGVATNEKLFF
TRBV5-6	TRBJ1-3	CASSFRDSGNTIYF
TRBV28	TRBJ1-5	CASSRREAQHF
TRBV5-4	TRBJ2-1	CASSGEREWDEQFF
TRBV27	TRBJ2-2	CASSLSLGAGELFF
TRBV7-3	TRBJ1-1	CASSLTVTNEAFF
TRBV28	TRBJ2-1	CASSLSALNEQFF
TRBV30	TRBJ1-1	CAWSVGTWADFF
TRBV27	TRBJ1-6	CASSIIYSSYNSPLHF
TRBV7-2	TRBJ1-2	CASTPSGGGYTF
TRBV2	TRBJ1-1	CASSVRGGGGTEAFF
TRBV28	TRBJ1-5	CASSGGFFSNQPQHF
TRBV11-2	TRBJ2-7	CASSFSQSYEQYF
TRBV7-3	TRBJ2-7	CASSDLTGLKYF
TRBV27	TRBJ1-6	CASSSRTGSPLHF
TRBV10-1	TRBJ1-1	CASSRTGETEAFF
TRBV7-3	TRBJ2-2	CASSLTLERSTGELFF
TRBV7-8	TRBJ1-2	CASSPRTGGDGYTF
TRBV28	TRBJ1-2	CASNGQSYGYTF
TRBV7-2	TRBJ2-7	CASSTGTSGAYEQYF
TRBV5-4	TRBJ1-2	CASSLEQGYGYTF
TRBV12-5	TRBJ2-1	CASGLVTSGAFYNEQFF
TRBV7-9	TRBJ2-4	CASSLGVGQGSAKNIQYF
TRBV18	TRBJ1-6	CASSPGTGDSPLHF